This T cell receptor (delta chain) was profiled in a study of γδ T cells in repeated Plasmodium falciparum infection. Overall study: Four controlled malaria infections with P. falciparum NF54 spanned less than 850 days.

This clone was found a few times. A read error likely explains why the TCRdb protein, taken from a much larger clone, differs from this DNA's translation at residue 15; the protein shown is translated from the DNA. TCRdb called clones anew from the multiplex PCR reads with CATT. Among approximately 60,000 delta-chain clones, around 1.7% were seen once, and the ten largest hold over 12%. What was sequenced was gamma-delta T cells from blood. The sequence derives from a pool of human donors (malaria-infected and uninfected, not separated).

The CDR3 protein is CALGAMRTSGIRLSIDKLIF. In DNA form, the CDR3 reads TGTGCTCTTGGGGCCATGAGGACGAGCGGGATACGCTTGTCTATCGATAAACTCATCTTT. The chain couples TRDV1 to TRDJ1; 8 nucleotides agree with TRDD3. Germline assignment: CDR1 TSWWSYY and CDR2 QGS. The V gene end was trimmed by 4 bases and the J gene end by 4 bases; junction bases not matched to a gene: 23. The CDR3 consists of 20 residues.